These 20 T cell receptor beta chains were all obtained from the same sample, sequenced in a study of blood T cell repertoires in COVID-19 (TCRdb year 2020). The receptor library was made with the immunoSEQ multiplex PCR assay. In its TCRdb copy, this immuneACCESS table keeps in-frame sequences only and misses some clones. Where compared with another copy, unresolved V genes explain less than half of these, and the others have no known cause. This sample comprises about 130,000 clones, about 79% of them detected only once. Around 3% of the sample lies in the top ten. Material: peripheral blood. These receptors all come from an elderly woman with acute or convalescent COVID-19.

This rearrangement joins TRBV7-9 to TRBJ1-4; unclear D gene. The CDR3 consists of 14 residues. V lost 3 bases to trimming and J lost 5 bases, with 10 bases between them. Germline V lookup: CDR1 SEHNR, CDR2 FQNEAQ (reference sequence). The CDR3 reads CASSFSRPNEKLFF. Here the CDR3 DNA reads TGTGCCAGCAGCTTCTCCAGGCCCAATGAAAAACTGTTTTTT.

The J gene is TRBJ1-2, the V gene TRBV7-9; D call uncertain. The CDR3 length is 14 residues. The germline gives CDR1 SEHNR, CDR2 FQNEAQ (reference sequence). Trimming stripped 1 base from V and 6 bases from J, with 12 bases between. In DNA, the CDR3 is TGTGCCAGCAGCTTAGAGTTAGAGGCCGATGGCTACACCTTC. This gives the protein CASSLELEADGYTF.

This rearrangement joins TRBV2 to TRBJ2-3; D possibly corresponds to TRBD1 (6 bases). V shed 7 bases and J shed 0 bases, with 11 bases lying between them. There are 14 residues in the CDR3. CDR1 is SNHLY, CDR2 FYNNEI, per germline. As DNA, the CDR3 is TGTGCCAGCAAGGGGACAATTAGCACAGATACGCAGTATTTT. Its protein is CASKGTISTDTQYF. Full variable domain (rest looked up from reference TRBV2 and TRBJ2-3): EPEVTQTPSHQVTQMGQEVILRCVPISNHLYFYWYRQILGQKVEFLVSFYNNEISEKSEIFDDQFSVERPDGSNFTLKIRSTKLEDSAMYFCASKGTISTDTQYFGPGTRLTVL.

The chain combines TRBV29-1 with TRBJ1-2, with 10 positions matching TRBD1. Germline values: CDR1 SQVTM, CDR2 ANQGSEA. The CDR3 consists of 14 residues. V lost 3 bases to trimming and J lost 8 bases; unmatched junction nucleotides: 9. For the CDR3, the DNA is TGCAGCGTTGAGGACAGGGGGAGGGTGGGAGGCTACACCTTC. Amino acids: CSVEDRGRVGGYTF.

The chain has TRBV7-2 and TRBJ2-1, with TRBD2 as a possible D gene (8 bases). This CDR3 comprises 17 residues. Trimming removed 4 bases from V and 3 bases from J, with 19 bases in between. The germline V gene has CDR1 SGHTA and CDR2 FQGNSA. The CDR3 loop reads CASSWGQRGRVYNEQFF. CDR3 sequence (DNA): TGTGCCAGCAGCTGGGGACAGCGGGGGAGAGTCTACAATGAGCAGTTCTTC.

V usage is TRBV5-1 and J usage is TRBJ1-1; D is ambiguous. Trimming took off 4 bases at V and 4 bases at J, with 17 bases between the two ends. Germline lookup yields CDR1 SGHRS and CDR2 YFSETQ. The CDR3 covers 15 residues. CDR3 residues: CASSLDGIGSTEAFF. The CDR3 DNA reads as TGCGCCAGCAGCCTAGATGGCATAGGAAGCACTGAAGCTTTCTTT.

The chain couples TRBV27 to TRBJ1-2, with 7 bases identical to TRBD1. This CDR3 has 15 residues. V lost 0 bases, J lost 7 bases, and 8 bases stayed unmatched. Germline V gene data show CDR1 as MNHEY and CDR2 as SMNVEV (reference sequence). The CDR3 reads CASSLSGTVHSGYTF. CDR3 sequence (DNA): TGTGCCAGCAGTTTATCAGGGACAGTGCATTCTGGCTACACCTTC.

This clone was seen a handful of times. V gene TRBV29-1 combines with J gene TRBJ2-7; the match to TRBD1 covers 8 bases. CDR1 and CDR2 (germline): SQVTM, ANQGSEA. V lost 4 bases, J lost 1 base, and 0 bases stayed unmatched. The CDR3 runs 12 residues. The CDR3 sequence is CSVGTGSYEQYF. In DNA, the CDR3 is TGCAGCGTTGGGACAGGGTCCTACGAGCAGTACTTC.

Here the CDR3 reads CASSLRSGYTIYF. CDR3 nucleotides: TGTGCCAGCAGCCTCCGGTCGGGGTACACCATATATTTT. The gene calls are TRBV11-2 and TRBJ1-3, with unresolved D. Germline V gives CDR1 SGHAT, CDR2 FQNNGV. This CDR3 is built from 13 residues. The V end was cut by 5 bases, the J end by 8 bases, with 13 bases between.

The chain links TRBV27 to TRBJ2-7; 8 nucleotides line up with TRBD1. This CDR3 has 14 residues. Germline assignment: CDR1 MNHEY and CDR2 SMNVEV (reference sequence). After removal of 4 bases from V and 5 bases from J, the junction contained 7 bases not matched to a gene. This CDR3 is CASSSTGGGHEQYF. For the CDR3, the DNA is TGTGCCAGCAGTTCCACAGGGGGTGGGCACGAGCAGTACTTC.

CDR3 protein: CASSLDSGRPLHF. The DNA for the CDR3 is TGTGCCAGCAGTTTGGACTCGGGAAGACCCCTCCACTTT. The rearrangement links TRBV12-3 or TRBV12-4 to TRBJ1-6; no reliable D call. CDR3 length: 13 amino acids. Trimming shortened V by 3 bases and J by 12 bases, and 12 bases separated the two germline ends.

This sequence joins TRBV12-5 and TRBJ1-6; 10 bases fit TRBD1. The length of the CDR3 is 17 residues. V was clipped by 1 base and J by 6 bases; unmatched bases: 6. CDR1 is LGHNT, CDR2 FRNRAP, per germline. CDR3 in amino acids: CASGLGYRDRGNSPLHF. The CDR3 DNA reads TGTGCTAGTGGTTTGGGGTACCGGGACAGGGGTAATTCACCCCTCCACTTT.

The J gene is TRBJ2-3, the V gene TRBV7-9; unclear D gene. CDR3 size: 13 residues. Deletions cut 3 bases from V and 2 bases from J, with 6 bases between. Germline V gene sequence: CDR1 SEHNR, CDR2 FQNEAQ (reference sequence). DNA for the CDR3: TGTGCCAGCAGCTTTAGTTTCACAGATACGCAGTATTTT. Encoded protein: CASSFSFTDTQYF.

The chain uses TRBV5-1 and TRBJ2-1, with 8 bases fitting TRBD1. V trimming: 0 bases; J trimming: 5 bases; junction bases outside the gene matches: 4. The CDR3 has 15 amino acids. Germline V gene data show CDR1 as SGHRS and CDR2 as YFSETQ. In DNA form, the CDR3 reads TGCGCCAGCAGCTTGGCCGGACAGGGCAACAATGAGCAGTTCTTC. It yields the protein CASSLAGQGNNEQFF.

The chain joins TRBV7-3 to TRBJ2-1; 10 nucleotides line up with TRBD1. This CDR3 is 13 amino acids long. Trimming at V came to 5 bases and at J to 10 bases, leaving 5 bases not matched to a gene. CDR1 and CDR2 from the germline V gene are SGHTA and FQGTGA. CDR3 sequence reads: CASSRQGAGEQFF. DNA of the CDR3: TGTGCCAGCAGCCGACAGGGGGCCGGCGAGCAGTTCTTC.

On this clone itself: At one end, the junction sequence differs from germline, possibly due to a read error. The chain joins TRBV7-3 to TRBJ1-1, with 7 positions matching TRBD1. From germline, CDR1 is SGHTA and CDR2 FQGTGA. This CDR3 is built from 14 residues. The CDR3 sequence is CASSVTQGSTEAFF. The DNA for the CDR3 is TGTGCCAGCAGCGTAACACAGGGGAGCACTGAAGCTTTCTTT. The complete variable domain, with remaining parts taken from reference TRBV7-3 and TRBJ1-1, reads GAGVSQTPSNKVTEKGKYVELRCDPISGHTALYWYRQSLGQGPEFLIYFQGTGAADDSGLPNDRFFAVRPEGSVSTLKIQRTERGDSAVYLCASSVTQGSTEAFFGQGTRLTVV.

The rearrangement joins TRBV6-2 or TRBV6-3 to TRBJ1-4, with D unresolved. This CDR3 has 15 residues. CDR1 and CDR2 from the germline V gene are MNHEY and SVGEGT. Trimming pared 1 base from V and 7 bases from J, leaving 13 bases between. CDR3 sequence reads: CASSYFRQESEKLFF. The DNA for the CDR3 is TGTGCCAGCAGTTACTTTCGGCAGGAATCTGAAAAACTGTTTTTT.

This chain uses TRBV6-5 with TRBJ1-5; 9 bases map to TRBD1. The CDR3 extends over 15 amino acids. Germline CDR1 MNHEY, CDR2 SVGAGI. The trim removed 6 bases at V and 6 bases at J, leaving 9 bases unmatched. The chain's CDR3 is CASSRDRGKGQPQHF. CDR3 bases: TGTGCCAGCAGCCGAGACAGGGGGAAAGGTCAGCCCCAGCATTTT.

This clone appeared a single time. The chain links TRBV19 to TRBJ1-2; 7 bases match TRBD1. The germline gives CDR1 LNHDA, CDR2 SQIVND (reference sequence). V lost 7 bases to trimming and J lost 2 bases; unmatched junction nucleotides: 10. There are 15 residues in the CDR3. CDR3 DNA: TGTGCCAGTACCGGACAGGCGATCTTGAACTATGGCTACACCTTC. This translates into CASTGQAILNYGYTF.

This rearrangement joins TRBV6-6 to TRBJ2-5; TRBD1 might be the D (6 bases). CDR1 and CDR2 from the germline V gene are MNHNY and SVGAGI (reference sequence). V lost 6 bases and J lost 1, with 12 bases in between. This CDR3 region has 14 residues. The DNA of the CDR3 is TGTGCCAGCAGAGCAACAGGGCGCCAAGAGACCCAGTACTTC. Amino acids: CASRATGRQETQYF.